This T cell receptor beta chain is drawn from a study of cytomegalovirus exposure and HLA in healthy donors. Germline V gene data show CDR1 as GTSNPN and CDR2 as SVGIG (reference sequence). The CDR3 length is 15 residues. The trim removed 2 bases at V and 1 base at J, leaving 6 bases unmatched. The PCR used 60 Vbeta and 13 Jbeta primers. Only in-frame clones appear in the TCRdb table, and some are missing; sequencing was by immunoSEQ multiplex PCR. The sample lists about 220,000 clones, around 80% occurring once. The V call is TRBV30, the J call TRBJ1-1; 8 positions agree with TRBD1. The sequence derives from a man aged 35 to 55 in good health and CMV-seropositive. Material: PBMCs. The CDR3 spells CAWSTPGTGNTEAFF. CDR3 DNA sequence: TGTGCCTGGAGTACCCCCGGGACAGGGAACACTGAAGCTTTCTTT.